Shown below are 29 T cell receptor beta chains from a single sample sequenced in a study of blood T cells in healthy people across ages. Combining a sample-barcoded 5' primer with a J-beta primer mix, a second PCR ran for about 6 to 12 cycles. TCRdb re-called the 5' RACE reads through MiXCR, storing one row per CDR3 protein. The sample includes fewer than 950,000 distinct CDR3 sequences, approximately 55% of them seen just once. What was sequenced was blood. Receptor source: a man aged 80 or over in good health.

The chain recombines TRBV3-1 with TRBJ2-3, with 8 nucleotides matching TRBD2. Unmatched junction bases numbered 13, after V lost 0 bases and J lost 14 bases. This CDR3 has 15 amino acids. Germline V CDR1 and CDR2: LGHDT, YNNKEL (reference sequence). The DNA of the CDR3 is TGTGCCAGCAGCCAAGATGAAGCGGGAGCCAGATACGCGTATTTT. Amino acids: CASSQDEAGARYAYF.

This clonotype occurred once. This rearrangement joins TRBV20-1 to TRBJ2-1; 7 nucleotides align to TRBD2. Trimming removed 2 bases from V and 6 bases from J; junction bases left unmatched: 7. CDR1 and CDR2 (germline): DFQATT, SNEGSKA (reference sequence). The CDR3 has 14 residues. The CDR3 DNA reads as TGCAGTGCTAGACCCAGCGGGGCGGGCAATGAGCAGTTCTTC. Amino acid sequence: CSARPSGAGNEQFF.

The CDR3 here is CSVVLVGEQYF. The CDR3 region has the DNA TGCAGCGTCGTACTAGTGGGTGAGCAGTACTTC. The chain recombines TRBV29-1 with TRBJ2-1; weak D call: TRBD2 (5 bases). The DNA end lines up better with TRBJ2-7; the J call may be wrong. The CDR3 is made up of 11 amino acids. The germline V gene encodes CDR1 SQVTM and CDR2 ANQGSEA.

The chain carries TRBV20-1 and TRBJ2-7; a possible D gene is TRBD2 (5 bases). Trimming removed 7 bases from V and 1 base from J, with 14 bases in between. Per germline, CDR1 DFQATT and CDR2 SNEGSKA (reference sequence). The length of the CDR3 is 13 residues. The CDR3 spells CSVLPGVSYEQYF. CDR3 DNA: TGCAGTGTTCTCCCCGGGGTGTCCTACGAGCAGTACTTC.

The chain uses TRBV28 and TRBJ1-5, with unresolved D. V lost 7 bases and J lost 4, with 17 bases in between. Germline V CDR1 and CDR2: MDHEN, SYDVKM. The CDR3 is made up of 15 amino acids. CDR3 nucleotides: TGTGCCAGCACCGCCCATGGGGTCATGAATCAGCCCCAGCATTTT. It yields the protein CASTAHGVMNQPQHF.

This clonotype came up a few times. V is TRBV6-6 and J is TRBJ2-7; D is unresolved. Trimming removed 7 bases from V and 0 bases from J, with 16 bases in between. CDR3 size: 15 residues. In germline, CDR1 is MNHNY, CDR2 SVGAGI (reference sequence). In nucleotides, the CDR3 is TGTGCCAGCACCGTAGACGGCAGAAGCTCCTACGAGCAGTACTTC. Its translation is CASTVDGRSSYEQYF.

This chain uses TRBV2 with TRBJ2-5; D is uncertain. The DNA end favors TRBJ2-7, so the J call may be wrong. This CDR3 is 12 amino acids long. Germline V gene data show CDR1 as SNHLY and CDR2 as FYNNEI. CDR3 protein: CASRMISYEQYF. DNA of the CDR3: TGTGCCAGCAGGATGATTTCATACGAGCAGTACTTC.

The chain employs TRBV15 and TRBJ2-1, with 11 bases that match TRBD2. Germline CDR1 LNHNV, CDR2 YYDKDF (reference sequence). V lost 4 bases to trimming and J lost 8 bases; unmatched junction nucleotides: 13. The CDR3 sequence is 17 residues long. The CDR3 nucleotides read TGTGCCACCAGCATGCCAAGACTAGCGGGACTTAGGGATGAGCAGTTCTTC. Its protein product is CATSMPRLAGLRDEQFF. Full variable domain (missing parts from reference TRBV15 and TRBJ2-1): DAMVIQNPRYQVTQFGKPVTLSCSQTLNHNVMYWYQQKSSQAPKLLFHYYDKDFNNEADTPDNFQSRRPNTSFCFLDIRSPGLGDTAMYLCATSMPRLAGLRDEQFFGPGTRLTVL.

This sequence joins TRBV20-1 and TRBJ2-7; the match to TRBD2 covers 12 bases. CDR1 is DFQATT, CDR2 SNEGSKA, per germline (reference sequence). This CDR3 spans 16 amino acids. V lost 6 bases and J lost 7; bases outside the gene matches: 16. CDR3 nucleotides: TGCAGTGCGCGATTATCCCGACTAGCGGGAGTGGGAGAGCAGTACTTC. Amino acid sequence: CSARLSRLAGVGEQYF.

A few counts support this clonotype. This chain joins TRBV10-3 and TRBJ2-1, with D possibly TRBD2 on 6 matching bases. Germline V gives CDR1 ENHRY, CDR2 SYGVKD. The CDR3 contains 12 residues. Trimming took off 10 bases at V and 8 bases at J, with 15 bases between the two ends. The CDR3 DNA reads TGTGCCACAGGAGGGCCCGTCGATGAGCAGTTCTTC. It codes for CATGGPVDEQFF.

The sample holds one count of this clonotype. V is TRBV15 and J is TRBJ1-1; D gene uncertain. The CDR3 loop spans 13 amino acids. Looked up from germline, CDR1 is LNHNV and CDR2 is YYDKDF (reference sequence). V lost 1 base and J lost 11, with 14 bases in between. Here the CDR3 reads CATSRVGGSYAFF. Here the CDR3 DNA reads TGTGCCACCAGCAGAGTCGGCGGCTCGTATGCTTTCTTT.

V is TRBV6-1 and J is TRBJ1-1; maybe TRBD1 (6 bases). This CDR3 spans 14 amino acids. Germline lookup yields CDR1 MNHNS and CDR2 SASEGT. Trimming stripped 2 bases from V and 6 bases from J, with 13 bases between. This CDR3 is CASSELFRGAEAFF. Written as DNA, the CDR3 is TGTGCCAGCAGTGAACTCTTCAGGGGTGCTGAAGCTTTCTTT.

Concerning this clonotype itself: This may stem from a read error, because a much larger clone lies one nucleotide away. CDR3 nucleotide sequence: TGTGCCAGCAGCCTAAACGGTCTCAGTGGTAGCGGGAGCTCCATGCAAGAGACCCAGTACTTC. Translating gives CASSLNGLSGSGSSMQETQYF. The chain links TRBV7-2 to TRBJ2-5, with 9 bases that match TRBD2. The CDR3 consists of 21 residues. The junction had 24 bases not matched to a gene; V was cut back by 5 bases and J by 2 bases. Germline assignment: CDR1 SGHTA and CDR2 FQGNSA.

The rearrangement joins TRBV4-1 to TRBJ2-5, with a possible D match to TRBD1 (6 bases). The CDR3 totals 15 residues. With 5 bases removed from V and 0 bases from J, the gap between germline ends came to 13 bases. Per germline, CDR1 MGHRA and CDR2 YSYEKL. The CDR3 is CASSGQGTYQETQYF. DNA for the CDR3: TGCGCCAGCAGCGGGCAGGGGACCTACCAAGAGACCCAGTACTTC.

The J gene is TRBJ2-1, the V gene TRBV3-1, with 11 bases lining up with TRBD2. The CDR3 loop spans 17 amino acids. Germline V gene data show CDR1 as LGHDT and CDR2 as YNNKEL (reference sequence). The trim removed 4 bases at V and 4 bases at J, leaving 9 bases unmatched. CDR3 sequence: CASSPGPTSGRYNEQFF. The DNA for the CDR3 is TGTGCCAGCAGCCCAGGCCCCACTAGCGGGAGATACAATGAGCAGTTCTTC.

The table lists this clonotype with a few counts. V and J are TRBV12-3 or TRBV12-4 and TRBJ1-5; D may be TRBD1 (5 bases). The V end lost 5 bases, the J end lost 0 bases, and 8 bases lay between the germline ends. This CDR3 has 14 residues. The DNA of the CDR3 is TGTGCCAGCAGTATTCAGGGTAGCAATCAGCCCCAGCATTTT. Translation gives CASSIQGSNQPQHF.

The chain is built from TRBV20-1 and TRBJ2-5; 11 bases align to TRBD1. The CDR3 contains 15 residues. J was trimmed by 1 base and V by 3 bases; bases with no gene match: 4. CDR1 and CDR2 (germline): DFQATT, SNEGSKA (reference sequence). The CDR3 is CSARRGQGVQETQYF. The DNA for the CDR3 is TGCAGTGCTAGGAGGGGACAGGGGGTCCAAGAGACCCAGTACTTC.

As DNA, the CDR3 is TGCGCCAGCAGCTTGCTCACTAGTAAGGGTTCCTACGAGCAGTACTTC. Translating gives CASSLLTSKGSYEQYF. The chain employs TRBV5-1 and TRBJ2-7; D may be TRBD2 (5 bases). Germline CDR1 is SGHRS and CDR2 is YFSETQ. Deletions cut 1 base from V and 1 base from J, with 15 bases between. This CDR3 comprises 16 residues.

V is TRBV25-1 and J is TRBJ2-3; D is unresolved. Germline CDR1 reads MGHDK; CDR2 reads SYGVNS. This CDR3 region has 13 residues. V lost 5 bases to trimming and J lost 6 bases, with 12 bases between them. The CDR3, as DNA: TGTGCCAGCAGTCCGCAAGGGTGGGATACGCAGTATTTT. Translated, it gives CASSPQGWDTQYF.

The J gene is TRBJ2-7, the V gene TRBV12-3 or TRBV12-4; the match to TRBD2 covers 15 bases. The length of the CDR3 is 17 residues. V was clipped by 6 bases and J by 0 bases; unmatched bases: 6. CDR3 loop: CASSPGTSGRFSYEQYF. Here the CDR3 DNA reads TGTGCCAGCAGCCCCGGGACTAGCGGGAGGTTCTCCTACGAGCAGTACTTC.

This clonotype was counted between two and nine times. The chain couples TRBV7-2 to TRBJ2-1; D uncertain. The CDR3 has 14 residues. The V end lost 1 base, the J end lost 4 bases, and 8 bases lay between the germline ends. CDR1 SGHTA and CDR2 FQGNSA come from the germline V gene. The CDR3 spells CASSLDPTYNEQFF. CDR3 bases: TGTGCCAGCAGCTTAGACCCGACTTACAATGAGCAGTTCTTC.

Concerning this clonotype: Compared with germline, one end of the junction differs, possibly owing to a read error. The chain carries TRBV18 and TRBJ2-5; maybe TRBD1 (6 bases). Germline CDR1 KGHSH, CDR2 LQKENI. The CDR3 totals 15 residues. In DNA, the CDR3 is TGTGCCAGTTCACCCGACAGGATCCGTTCAGAGACCCAGTACTTC. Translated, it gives CASSPDRIRSETQYF.

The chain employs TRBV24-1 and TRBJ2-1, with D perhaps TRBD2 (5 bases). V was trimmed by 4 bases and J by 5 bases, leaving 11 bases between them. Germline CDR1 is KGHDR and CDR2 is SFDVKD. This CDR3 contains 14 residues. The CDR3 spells CATSDGGGNNEQFF. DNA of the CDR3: TGTGCCACCAGTGACGGAGGCGGCAACAATGAGCAGTTCTTC.

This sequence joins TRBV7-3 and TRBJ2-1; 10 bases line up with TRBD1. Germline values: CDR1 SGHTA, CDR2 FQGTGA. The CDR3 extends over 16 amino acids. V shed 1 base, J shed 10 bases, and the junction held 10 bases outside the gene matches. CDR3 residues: CASSLRGQGRFVEQFF. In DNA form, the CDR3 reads TGTGCCAGCAGCTTAAGGGGACAGGGGAGGTTCGTGGAGCAGTTCTTC.

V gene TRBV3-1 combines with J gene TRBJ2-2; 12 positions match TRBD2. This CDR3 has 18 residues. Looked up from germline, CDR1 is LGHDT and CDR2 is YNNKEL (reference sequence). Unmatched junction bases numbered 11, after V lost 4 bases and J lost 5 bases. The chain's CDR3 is CASSLNRLAGVGTGELFF. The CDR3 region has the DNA TGTGCCAGCAGCCTCAACCGACTAGCGGGAGTTGGGACCGGGGAGCTGTTTTTT.

CDR3: CASSQDLVASGANVLTF. In DNA form, the CDR3 reads TGCGCCAGCAGCCAAGATCTGGTGGCTTCCGGGGCCAACGTCCTGACTTTC. The chain recombines TRBV4-1 with TRBJ2-6; D uncertain. Germline V gene lookup returns CDR1 MGHRA and CDR2 YSYEKL. CDR3 length: 17 amino acids. V gave up 0 bases and J gave up 4 bases, with 13 bases separating them.

The CDR3, as DNA: TGTGCCAGCAGACACAGGGGGTCTAATTCACCCCTCCACTTT. Its protein is CASRHRGSNSPLHF. The rearrangement joins TRBV6-6 to TRBJ1-6; 8 nucleotides align to TRBD1. The CDR3 extends over 14 amino acids. J was trimmed by 6 bases and V by 6 bases; bases with no gene match: 4. CDR1 MNHNY and CDR2 SVGAGI come from the germline V gene (reference sequence).

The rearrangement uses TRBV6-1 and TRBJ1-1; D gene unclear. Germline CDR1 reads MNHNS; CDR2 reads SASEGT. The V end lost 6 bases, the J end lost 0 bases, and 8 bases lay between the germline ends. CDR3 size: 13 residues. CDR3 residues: CASRMGLNTEAFF. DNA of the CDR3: TGTGCCAGCAGAATGGGATTGAACACTGAAGCTTTCTTT.

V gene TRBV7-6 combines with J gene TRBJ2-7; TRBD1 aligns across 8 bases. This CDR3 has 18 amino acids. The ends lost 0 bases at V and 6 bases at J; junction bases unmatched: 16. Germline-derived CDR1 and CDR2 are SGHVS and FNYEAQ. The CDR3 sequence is CASSLAGTGGQPPAEQYF. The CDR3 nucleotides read TGTGCCAGCAGCTTAGCGGGGACAGGTGGACAACCTCCGGCCGAGCAGTACTTC.